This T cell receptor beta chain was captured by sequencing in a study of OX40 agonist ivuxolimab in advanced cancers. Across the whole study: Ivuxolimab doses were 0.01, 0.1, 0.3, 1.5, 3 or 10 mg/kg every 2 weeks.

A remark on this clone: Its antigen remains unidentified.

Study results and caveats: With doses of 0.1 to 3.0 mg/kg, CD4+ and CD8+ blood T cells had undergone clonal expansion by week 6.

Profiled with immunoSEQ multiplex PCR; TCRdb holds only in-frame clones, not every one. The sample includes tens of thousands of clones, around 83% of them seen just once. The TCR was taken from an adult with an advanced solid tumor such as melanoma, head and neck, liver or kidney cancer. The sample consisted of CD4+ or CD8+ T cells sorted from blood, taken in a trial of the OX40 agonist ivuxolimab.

CDR3 sequence (DNA): TGTGCCAGCAGGACGGGGACGATCGGCGGGGAGCTGTTTTTT. Translated, it gives CASRTGTIGGELFF. The chain links TRBV2 to TRBJ2-2; perhaps D is TRBD1 or TRBD2 (5 bases each). This CDR3 has 14 residues. The V end was cut by 6 bases, the J end by 7 bases, with 15 bases between. Germline V gives CDR1 SNHLY, CDR2 FYNNEI.